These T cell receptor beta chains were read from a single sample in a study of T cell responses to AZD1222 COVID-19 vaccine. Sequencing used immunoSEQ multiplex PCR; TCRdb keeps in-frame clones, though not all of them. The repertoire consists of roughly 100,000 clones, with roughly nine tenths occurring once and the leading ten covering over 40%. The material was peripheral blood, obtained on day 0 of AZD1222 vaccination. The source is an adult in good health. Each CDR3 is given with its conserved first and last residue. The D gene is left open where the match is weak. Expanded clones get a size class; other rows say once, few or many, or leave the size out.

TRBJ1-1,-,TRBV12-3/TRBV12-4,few,TGTGCCAGCACCTTGACTGAGAACACTGAAGCTTTCTTT,CASTLTENTEAFF
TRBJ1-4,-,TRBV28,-,TGTGCCAGCAGTCCCGACAGGAGGGGAGACGAAAAACTGTTTTTT,CASSPDRRGDEKLFF
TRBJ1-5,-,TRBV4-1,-,TGCGCCAGCAGCCGAGGAATGAACCCCGGGGGCAATCAGCCCCAGCATTTT,CASSRGMNPGGNQPQHF
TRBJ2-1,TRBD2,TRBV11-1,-,TGTGCCAGCAGCTTAGACCCTAGCGGGATTGGATTCTTC,CASSLDPSGIGFF
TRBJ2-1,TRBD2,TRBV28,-,TGTGCCAGCAGCCCTTTTAGGTTCGGGACTAGCGGGAGCCATGAGCAGTTCTTC,CASSPFRFGTSGSHEQFF
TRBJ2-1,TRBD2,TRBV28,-,TGTGCCAGCAGTTCCAGGACACTAGCGGGGCTAAGCAATGAGCAGTTCTTC,CASSSRTLAGLSNEQFF
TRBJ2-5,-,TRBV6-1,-,TGTGCCAGCAGTGAGCCGGGACGTTTGTACCAAGAGACCCAGTACTTC,CASSEPGRLYQETQYF
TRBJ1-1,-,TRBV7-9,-,TGTGCCAGCAGCTCGCGGGGCATCCTAAGGAGCACTGAAGCTTTCTTT,CASSSRGILRSTEAFF
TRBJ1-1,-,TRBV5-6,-,TGTGCCAGCAGGGACCAATTGCGGCAAGACACTGAAGCTTTCTTT,CASRDQLRQDTEAFF
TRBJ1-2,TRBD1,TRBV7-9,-,TGTGCCAGCAGCCCCTTGGACAGGGTCGGCTACACCTTC,CASSPLDRVGYTF
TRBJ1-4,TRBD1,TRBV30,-,TGTGCCTGGAGAGGGACAGGGGGCGCGAATGAAAAACTGTTTTTT,CAWRGTGGANEKLFF
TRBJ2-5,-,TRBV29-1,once,TGCAGCGTTGAACTGGGACTGGGGGAGACCCAGTACTTC,CSVELGLGETQYF